The rows below give T cell receptor beta chains drawn from one sample of a study of CD8 T cells in Susac syndrome. In TCRdb, the immunoSEQ multiplex PCR reads were re-called with MiXCR into one record per CDR3 protein. The sample holds some 150,000 distinct CDR3 sequences, about 95% seen once. Sequencing input: CD4+ T cells from PBMCs. The origin of the receptors is a human donor with Susac syndrome. The CDR3 runs from the conserved cysteine through the conserved F or W. Each record gives: D gene, V gene, J gene, CDR3 length, clone size, CDR3 protein, CDR3 DNA. A D gene is named only where the DNA matches it firmly. Some rows mark clone size as missing; the rest say once, few, many or name a class of expanded clone.

d_gene: -; v_gene: TRBV15; j_gene: TRBJ1-2; len: 14; abundance: -; CDR3aa: CATSRDDGGYGYTF; CDR3nt: TGTGCCACCAGCAGAGATGACGGGGGCTATGGCTACACCTTC
d_gene: -; v_gene: TRBV3-1; j_gene: TRBJ1-1; len: 12; abundance: -; CDR3aa: CASGGLNTEAFF; CDR3nt: TGTGCCTCCGGGGGTTTGAACACTGAAGCTTTCTTT
d_gene: -; v_gene: TRBV12-3/TRBV12-4; j_gene: TRBJ1-6; len: 13; abundance: -; CDR3aa: CASGSSYNSPLHF; CDR3nt: TGTGCCAGCGGCAGCTCCTATAATTCACCCCTCCACTTT
d_gene: TRBD1; v_gene: TRBV29-1; j_gene: TRBJ1-2; len: 14; abundance: -; CDR3aa: CSVETGGFGYGYTF; CDR3nt: TGCAGCGTCGAAACAGGGGGCTTCGGCTATGGCTACACCTTC
d_gene: -; v_gene: TRBV5-4; j_gene: TRBJ2-5; len: 13; abundance: -; CDR3aa: CASSLEFTETQYF; CDR3nt: TGTGCCAGCAGCTTGGAATTCACAGAGACCCAGTACTTC
d_gene: TRBD2; v_gene: TRBV24-1; j_gene: TRBJ2-1; len: 15; abundance: once; CDR3aa: CATSEGLAGHNEQFF; CDR3nt: TGTGCCACCAGTGAAGGTCTAGCGGGACACAATGAGCAGTTCTTC
d_gene: TRBD1; v_gene: TRBV10-3; j_gene: TRBJ1-2; len: 17; abundance: -; CDR3aa: CAISESAGTGGSRGYTF; CDR3nt: TGTGCCATCAGTGAGTCGGCCGGGACAGGGGGAAGCCGTGGCTACACCTTC
d_gene: TRBD2; v_gene: TRBV25-1; j_gene: TRBJ2-1; len: 16; abundance: -; CDR3aa: CASMGLAGVSYNEQFF; CDR3nt: TGTGCCAGCATGGGACTAGCGGGAGTCTCCTACAATGAGCAGTTCTTC
d_gene: -; v_gene: TRBV15; j_gene: TRBJ2-1; len: 11; abundance: -; CDR3aa: CATGLENEQFF; CDR3nt: TGTGCCACCGGACTTGAGAATGAGCAGTTCTTC
d_gene: -; v_gene: TRBV7-9; j_gene: TRBJ1-2; len: 13; abundance: -; CDR3aa: CASNKDAYYGYTF; CDR3nt: TGTGCCAGCAACAAGGACGCCTACTATGGCTACACCTTC
d_gene: -; v_gene: TRBV4-1; j_gene: TRBJ2-5; len: 14; abundance: -; CDR3aa: CASSQFPSRETQYF; CDR3nt: TGCGCCAGCAGCCAATTTCCGTCTCGAGAGACCCAGTACTTC
d_gene: -; v_gene: TRBV3-1; j_gene: TRBJ1-1; len: 12; abundance: -; CDR3aa: CASGRHYTEAFF; CDR3nt: TGTGCCAGCGGACGGCACTACACTGAAGCTTTCTTT
d_gene: TRBD1; v_gene: TRBV20-1; j_gene: TRBJ1-1; len: 13; abundance: -; CDR3aa: CSADRGQNTEAFF; CDR3nt: TGCAGTGCTGACAGGGGCCAGAACACTGAAGCTTTCTTT
d_gene: TRBD2; v_gene: TRBV20-1; j_gene: TRBJ2-7; len: 13; abundance: -; CDR3aa: CSASPTSDYEQYF; CDR3nt: TGCAGTGCTAGTCCGACTAGCGACTACGAGCAGTACTTC
d_gene: TRBD2; v_gene: TRBV5-4; j_gene: TRBJ2-3; len: 16; abundance: few; CDR3aa: CASSSQRGGLEDTQYF; CDR3nt: TGTGCCAGCAGCTCGCAGCGGGGGGGGCTCGAAGATACGCAGTATTTT
d_gene: -; v_gene: TRBV5-6; j_gene: TRBJ2-3; len: 14; abundance: -; CDR3aa: CASSLQGRADTQYF; CDR3nt: TGTGCCAGCAGCTTACAGGGTCGGGCAGATACGCAGTATTTT
d_gene: -; v_gene: TRBV7-2; j_gene: TRBJ2-7; len: 14; abundance: -; CDR3aa: CASSLARTVYEQYF; CDR3nt: TGTGCCAGCAGCTTAGCGAGGACGGTCTACGAGCAGTACTTC
d_gene: TRBD2; v_gene: TRBV28; j_gene: TRBJ2-1; len: 14; abundance: -; CDR3aa: CASRWGGRAYEQFF; CDR3nt: TGTGCCAGCAGATGGGGCGGGAGAGCGTATGAGCAGTTCTTC
d_gene: -; v_gene: TRBV12-3/TRBV12-4; j_gene: TRBJ2-5; len: 15; abundance: -; CDR3aa: CASSLEGTKAETQYF; CDR3nt: TGTGCCAGCAGTCTAGAAGGGACAAAGGCCGAGACCCAGTACTTC
d_gene: -; v_gene: TRBV20-1; j_gene: TRBJ2-5; len: 14; abundance: -; CDR3aa: CSARTGRETETQYF; CDR3nt: TGCAGTGCTAGAACGGGACGTGAGACGGAGACCCAGTACTTC
d_gene: TRBD1; v_gene: TRBV30; j_gene: TRBJ1-1; len: 13; abundance: -; CDR3aa: CAWRGQGKGRAFF; CDR3nt: TGTGCCTGGAGAGGACAGGGTAAAGGGCGAGCTTTCTTT
d_gene: TRBD2; v_gene: TRBV20-1; j_gene: TRBJ2-3; len: 14; abundance: -; CDR3aa: CSAETSGKSDTQYF; CDR3nt: TGCAGTGCGGAGACTAGCGGGAAGTCAGATACGCAGTATTTT
d_gene: TRBD2; v_gene: TRBV29-1; j_gene: TRBJ2-1; len: 14; abundance: -; CDR3aa: CSAVGLAGGNEQFF; CDR3nt: TGCAGCGCCGTCGGACTAGCGGGGGGCAATGAGCAGTTCTTC
d_gene: TRBD1; v_gene: TRBV20-1; j_gene: TRBJ1-1; len: 15; abundance: -; CDR3aa: CSASEGQAGKREAFF; CDR3nt: TGCAGTGCTAGCGAAGGACAGGCGGGGAAAAGAGAAGCTTTCTTT
d_gene: TRBD2; v_gene: TRBV7-2; j_gene: TRBJ2-3; len: 17; abundance: -; CDR3aa: CASSLASRRGSTDTQYF; CDR3nt: TGTGCCAGCAGCTTGGCGAGTCGGCGGGGGAGCACAGATACGCAGTATTTT
d_gene: -; v_gene: TRBV6-4; j_gene: TRBJ2-3; len: 13; abundance: once; CDR3aa: CASSERITDTQYF; CDR3nt: TGTGCCAGCAGTGAGAGGATCACAGATACGCAGTATTTT
d_gene: -; v_gene: TRBV19; j_gene: TRBJ2-6; len: 18; abundance: -; CDR3aa: CASSIGRHFTSGANVLTF; CDR3nt: TGTGCCAGTAGTATAGGACGACATTTCACCTCTGGGGCCAACGTCCTGACTTTC
d_gene: -; v_gene: TRBV20-1; j_gene: TRBJ2-1; len: 13; abundance: -; CDR3aa: CSARDPAYNEQFF; CDR3nt: TGCAGTGCCCGGGACCCAGCCTACAATGAGCAGTTCTTC
d_gene: -; v_gene: TRBV24-1; j_gene: TRBJ2-2; len: 14; abundance: -; CDR3aa: CATSDFRLTGELFF; CDR3nt: TGTGCCACCAGTGATTTCAGACTTACCGGGGAGCTGTTTTTT
d_gene: -; v_gene: TRBV7-9; j_gene: TRBJ1-2; len: 14; abundance: once; CDR3aa: CASSLVGQGAGYTF; CDR3nt: TGTGCCAGCAGCTTAGTGGGGCAGGGCGCGGGCTACACCTTC
d_gene: -; v_gene: TRBV20-1; j_gene: TRBJ2-1; len: 20; abundance: -; CDR3aa: CSARETKTIPSRSSYNEQFF; CDR3nt: TGCAGTGCTAGAGAAACAAAGACAATTCCGAGTAGGAGCTCCTACAATGAGCAGTTCTTC
d_gene: -; v_gene: TRBV5-1; j_gene: TRBJ2-1; len: 13; abundance: -; CDR3aa: CASSLAVDNEQFF; CDR3nt: TGCGCCAGCAGCTTGGCCGTCGACAATGAGCAGTTCTTC
d_gene: TRBD2; v_gene: TRBV20-1; j_gene: TRBJ2-1; len: 14; abundance: -; CDR3aa: CSAIGSGNVNEQFF; CDR3nt: TGCAGTGCTATAGGTAGCGGGAATGTAAATGAGCAGTTCTTC